This TCR beta chain was sequenced during a study of PD-1 blockade in mismatch repair-deficient tumors. Study outcomes and limitations: Rapid post-treatment expansion, then contraction, generally preceding radiologic response, marked tumor-resident clones.

Germline CDR1 is SGHVS and CDR2 is FQNEAQ. V was cut by 1 base and J by 1 base, with 10 bases left in between. The CDR3 spans 15 residues. Profiled with immunoSEQ multiplex PCR; TCRdb holds only in-frame clones, not every one. The table has roughly 79,000 clones, roughly 80% seen once. Of note for this clone: Its antigen is not known.

The TCR comes from an adult with mismatch repair-deficient cancer. The J gene is TRBJ1-2, the V gene TRBV7-8; D unclear. The source material was peripheral blood, sampled 44 weeks after starting pembrolizumab. CDR3 nucleotides: TGTGCCAGCAGCTTAGGTAGCAGCTTTAACTATGGCTACACCTTC. Translation: CASSLGSSFNYGYTF.